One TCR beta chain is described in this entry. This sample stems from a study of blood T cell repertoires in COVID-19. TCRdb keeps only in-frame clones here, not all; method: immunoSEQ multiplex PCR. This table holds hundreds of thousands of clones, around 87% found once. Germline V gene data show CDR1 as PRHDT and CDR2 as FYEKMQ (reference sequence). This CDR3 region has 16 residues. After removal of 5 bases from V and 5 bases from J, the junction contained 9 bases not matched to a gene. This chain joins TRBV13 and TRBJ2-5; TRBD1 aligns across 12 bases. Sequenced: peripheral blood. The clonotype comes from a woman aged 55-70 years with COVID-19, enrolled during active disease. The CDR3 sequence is CASSPRDRGRGETQYF. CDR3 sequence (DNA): TGTGCCAGCAGCCCCCGGGACAGGGGGCGCGGGGAGACCCAGTACTTC.